Below, one T cell receptor beta chain is given with its context. Its antigen remains unidentified. It has no much larger one-base neighbor in the sample; base qualities were not kept. Participants in the prospective study were enrolled through a virtual design, were aged roughly 18 to 100 years, and lived in 24 United States geographic areas. To assign participants to cohorts, the prospective study relied on clinical history that participants themselves reported in a screening survey and a study questionnaire. Recovered participants in ImmuneRACE Cohort 3 were defined by two consecutive negative NP/OP PCR tests, clearance by a healthcare professional, or resolution of symptoms. In the prospective study, whole blood, serum and a nasopharyngeal or oropharyngeal swab were collected from each participant by mobile phlebotomists. Over a roughly 2-month period, participants in the prospective study had the option of providing additional blood draws and questionnaires. Blood samples from the prospective study were shipped frozen or at room temperature prior to DNA extraction.

The sample is drawn from a study of blood T cell repertoires in COVID-19 (dated by TCRdb to 2018 to 2021). The study in broad terms: Collaborator samples came from the United States, Italy and Spain and covered acute and convalescent phases of COVID-19. Deeply sampled blood TCRbeta repertoires from subjects exposed to, actively infected with, or recovered from COVID-19 were included in the dataset. The samples were drawn from two sources: the first 160 participants of the ongoing ImmuneRACE study, and 950 to 1,500 subjects contributed by 6 global collaborators. The material from the prospective study consisted of cDNA or gDNA derived from T cells, B-cell-depleted T cells, or PBMCs. Nearly every sample came with metadata listing a de-identified subject ID, COVID-19 status, age in years and sex. The repertoires were released in a freely available public database meant as a resource for research on the immune response to SARS-CoV-2. Where HLA class I and class II types were available, the types were taken from metadata supplied by the sample provider, not from assay-based typing.

Based on the germline V gene (reference sequence), the CDR1 and CDR2 sequences are LGHDT and YNNKEL. CDR3 length: 17 amino acids, cysteine to phenylalanine. CDR3 DNA is the only sequence kept; it has 51 bases, read in frame from the first base. V ends up 3 bases short and J 8 bases short, with an unmatched junction base count of 13. Study-level results and caveats: How much clinical and demographic metadata was included differed by source and by participant, and the metadata was provided uncurated.

TCRbeta CDR3 regions were amplified from genomic DNA using the immunoSEQ Assay, a bias-controlled multiplex PCR. Concerning the study's data processing: Nucleated cell counts per sample were estimated from amplification of reference gene primers within the assay. To quantify the absolute abundance of each unique TCRbeta CDR3 rearrangement, sequence reads were collapsed and filtered. For each sample, productive Simpson clonality was calculated as the square root of Simpson's diversity index across productive rearrangements. Held by TCRdb, this immuneACCESS table contains in-frame sequences only and omits some clones. Under half of the omission traces to an unresolved V gene where checked; the cause of the rest is unknown. The D gene and trimming were derived from the DNA, and the V and J assignments and clone size from that table. This sample holds roughly 230,000 clones; 80% to 85% were observed only once. The top ten constitute roughly 3.6% of the sample.

The sequence derives from a man aged 45-65 years who had recovered from COVID-19. The chain is encoded by TRBV3-1 (or the pseudogene TRBV3-2) joined to TRBJ2-4; TRBD1 fits 10 bases in the junction. Sequenced input: PBMCs or T cells enriched from blood (not recorded which). The nucleotide sequence reads TGTGCCAGCAGCCACTTAGCTTTCCGGGACAGGGGAGACATTCAGTACTTC. This sequence encodes CASSHLAFRDRGDIQYF.